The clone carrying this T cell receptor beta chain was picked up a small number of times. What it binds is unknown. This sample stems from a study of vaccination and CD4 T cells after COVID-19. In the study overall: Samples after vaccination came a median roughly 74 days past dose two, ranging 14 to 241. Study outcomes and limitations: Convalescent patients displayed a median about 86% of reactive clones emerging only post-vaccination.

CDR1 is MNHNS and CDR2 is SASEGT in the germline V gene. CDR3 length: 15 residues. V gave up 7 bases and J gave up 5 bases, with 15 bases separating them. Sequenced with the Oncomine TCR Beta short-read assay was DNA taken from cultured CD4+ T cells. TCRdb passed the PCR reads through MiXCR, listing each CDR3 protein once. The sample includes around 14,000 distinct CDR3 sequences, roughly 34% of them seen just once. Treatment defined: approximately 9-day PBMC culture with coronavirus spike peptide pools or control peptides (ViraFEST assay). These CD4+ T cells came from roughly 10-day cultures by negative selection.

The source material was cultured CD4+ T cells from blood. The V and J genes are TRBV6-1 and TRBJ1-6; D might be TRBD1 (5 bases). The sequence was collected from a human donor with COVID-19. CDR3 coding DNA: TGTGCCAGCACCCGAGGGACGGGGGATAATTCACCCCTCCACTTT. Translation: CASTRGTGDNSPLHF.